The present entry profiles one TCR beta chain with its context. Its antigen is not known. Germline lookup yields CDR1 LGHNA and CDR2 YNFKEQ. CDR3 size: 15 residues. cDNA libraries for TRB were generated by 5' RACE incorporating UMI labels. From the 5' RACE reads, TCRdb lists one entry per CDR3 protein and no DNA. The repertoire shows roughly 65,000 distinct CDR3 sequences; the top ten hold 0.55% to 0.85%. The data were obtained in a study of CXCR3-negative and CXCR3-positive naive CD8 T cells. Study overall: Per-library TRB read counts averaged about 1.5 +/- 0.3 million, adding up to 110 million to 150 million in total. General study findings and limits: The study found more hydrophobic TRB CDR3s in CXCR3-positive naive cells than in CXCR3-negative naive cells. Each naive subset displayed comparably high diversity, whereas memory CD8+ cells displayed much lower diversity. Cryopreserved PBMCs had partly decreased CXCR3 expression; fresh PBMCs were used in most assays. Whereas memory cells differed, naive CXCR3-negative and CXCR3-positive cells shared similar TRBV-TRBJ usage.

Material: naive CXCR3+ CD8+ T cells from blood. Subset here: CD45RO-CCR7+CD27+CD95- naive CD8+ T cells expressing CXCR3 (TNR3+). The receptor was isolated from a human donor in good health. Some clones in this sample may be carry-over from other donors' samples. This chain uses TRBV4-2 with TRBJ2-1; TCRdb designates TRBD1, a call that cannot be tested without DNA. The CDR3 sequence: CASSQVQGRGNEQFF.